Listed below are T cell receptor beta chains from one sample, sequenced in a study of shared clonotypes between healthy human individuals. The data were produced by immunoSEQ multiplex PCR, yet TCRdb's version contains in-frame clones alone and is incomplete. The sample lists 2 million to 2.5 million clones; approximately 95% were seen once. What was sequenced was naive CD4+ T cells sorted from blood. The receptors come from a man aged 18-30 years in good health. CDR3s include the opening cysteine and the closing phenylalanine or tryptophan. The D gene is left open where the match is weak. Only some rows state a clone size, as once, few, many or a class for expanded clones.

V gene	clone size	D gene	J gene	CDR3 protein	CDR3 DNA
TRBV30	.	TRBD1	TRBJ1-2	CAWSTTGGYGGYTF	TGTGCCTGGAGTACGACAGGGGGCTATGGTGGCTACACCTTC
TRBV7-2	.	.	TRBJ2-7	CASSLEAESSYEQYF	TGTGCCAGCAGCTTAGAGGCGGAGAGCTCCTACGAGCAGTACTTC
TRBV5-6	once	TRBD1	TRBJ1-5	CASSHRRTGDSNQPQHF	TGTGCCAGCAGCCACCGGAGGACAGGGGATAGTAATCAGCCCCAGCATTTT
TRBV9	.	.	TRBJ2-7	CASSVGASYEQYF	TGTGCCAGCAGCGTAGGGGCTAGCTACGAGCAGTACTTC
TRBV11-2	.	.	TRBJ2-1	CASSGRTRGQFF	TGTGCCAGCAGCGGACGGACTCGTGGGCAGTTCTTC
TRBV7-9	.	.	TRBJ2-7	CASSLAGSAGEQYF	TGTGCCAGCAGCTTAGCGGGGTCAGCCGGCGAGCAGTACTTC
TRBV5-1	.	TRBD1	TRBJ2-5	CASSFGTGKETQYF	TGCGCCAGCAGCTTCGGGACAGGGAAAGAGACCCAGTACTTC
TRBV20-1	.	.	TRBJ2-4	CSASLGNIQYF	TGCAGTGCGTCATTGGGGAACATTCAGTACTTC
TRBV18	.	.	TRBJ2-6	CASSHITGSSGANVLTF	TGTGCCAGCTCACACATTACCGGGAGCTCTGGGGCCAACGTCCTGACTTTC
TRBV20-1	.	.	TRBJ2-7	CSARQGGEQYF	TGCAGTGCTAGACAGGGAGGCGAGCAGTACTTC
TRBV4-3	.	.	TRBJ2-4	CASSQDREAKNIQYF	TGCGCCAGCAGCCAAGACAGGGAGGCCAAAAACATTCAGTACTTC
TRBV5-1	.	.	TRBJ2-3	CASSLTVSTDTQYF	TGCGCCAGCAGCCTTACAGTTAGCACAGATACGCAGTATTTT
TRBV6-6	.	TRBD2	TRBJ2-1	CASSWVAGGGYEQFF	TGTGCCAGCAGTTGGGTAGCGGGAGGCGGGTATGAGCAGTTCTTC
TRBV19	few	.	TRBJ1-2	CASSIPTGSNYGYTF	TGTGCCAGTAGTATCCCGACAGGTTCTAACTATGGCTACACCTTC
TRBV4-1	few	TRBD2	TRBJ2-7	CASSQGGTSADYEQYF	TGCGCCAGCAGCCAGGGCGGGACTAGCGCGGACTACGAGCAGTACTTC
TRBV4-1	.	.	TRBJ1-6	CASSQGSGARGPLHF	TGCGCCAGCAGCCAAGGGTCCGGGGCGAGGGGGCCCCTCCACTTT
TRBV13	.	.	TRBJ2-3	CASSSGTLPTDTQYF	TGTGCCAGCAGTTCCGGGACTCTTCCCACAGATACGCAGTATTTT
TRBV9	.	.	TRBJ1-4	CASSVGRGSMSNEKLFF	TGTGCCAGCAGCGTAGGTAGAGGATCAATGTCTAATGAAAAACTGTTTTTT
TRBV4-1	.	.	TRBJ1-2	CASSQEVSAAYGYTF	TGCGCCAGCAGCCAAGAGGTATCGGCAGCCTATGGCTACACCTTC
TRBV6-6	.	.	TRBJ2-3	CASTRGRVVDTQYF	TGTGCCAGCACCCGGGGACGGGTGGTGGATACGCAGTATTTT
TRBV10-3	.	.	TRBJ2-7	CASGETTYEQYF	TGTGCCTCCGGCGAAACCACCTACGAGCAGTACTTC
TRBV7-6	once	.	TRBJ2-2	CASSLVPVTGMNTGELFF	TGTGCCAGCAGCTTAGTCCCCGTAACAGGGATGAACACCGGGGAGCTGTTTTTT
TRBV11-2	.	.	TRBJ1-1	CASSWTGGVTEAFF	TGTGCCAGCAGCTGGACGGGGGGCGTCACTGAAGCTTTCTTT
TRBV2	.	.	TRBJ2-1	CASSVGEQFF	TGTGCCAGCAGTGTAGGGGAGCAGTTCTTC
TRBV6-5	.	.	TRBJ2-5	CASSQAPWETQYF	TGTGCCAGCAGTCAGGCCCCTTGGGAGACCCAGTACTTC
TRBV25-1	.	.	TRBJ2-7	CASSVAIYPYEQYF	TGTGCCAGCAGTGTGGCTATTTACCCCTACGAGCAGTACTTC
TRBV4-1	.	.	TRBJ2-7	CASSQVGVGLAREQYF	TGCGCCAGCAGCCAAGTGGGGGTCGGCCTAGCTCGCGAGCAGTACTTC
TRBV2	.	TRBD1	TRBJ1-1	CASSEVGRGTTEAFF	TGTGCCAGCAGTGAAGTAGGCAGGGGGACCACTGAAGCTTTCTTT
TRBV4-3	once	.	TRBJ1-3	CASSLLTDSGNTIYF	TGCGCCAGCAGCCTGTTGACGGACTCTGGAAACACCATATATTTT
TRBV5-6	.	TRBD2	TRBJ2-1	CASSGGRADNEQFF	TGTGCCAGCAGCGGCGGGAGGGCGGATAATGAGCAGTTCTTC
TRBV10-3	.	TRBD2	TRBJ2-3	CAISFSGGSADTQYF	TGTGCCATCAGTTTTAGCGGGGGGAGCGCAGATACGCAGTATTTT
TRBV18	.	TRBD2	TRBJ2-3	CASSPGLLDTQYF	TGTGCCAGCTCCCCGGGACTACTGGATACGCAGTATTTT
TRBV27	.	TRBD1	TRBJ1-5	CASSPTGSLGNQPQHF	TGTGCCAGTAGCCCGACAGGGTCCTTGGGCAATCAGCCCCAGCATTTT
TRBV12-5	.	.	TRBJ1-5	CASSADNQPQHF	TGTGCTAGTTCAGCTGATAATCAGCCCCAGCATTTT
TRBV5-5	.	TRBD1	TRBJ1-6	CASSSTGGDSPLHF	TGTGCCAGCAGCTCTACAGGGGGGGATTCACCCCTCCACTTT
TRBV6-5	.	.	TRBJ2-6	CASSYSSLGANVLTF	TGTGCCAGCAGTTACTCGTCCCTCGGGGCCAACGTCCTGACTTTC
TRBV6-5	once	.	TRBJ2-3	CASSQGQFTDTQYF	TGTGCCAGCAGCCAAGGACAGTTCACAGATACGCAGTATTTT
TRBV30	.	.	TRBJ1-4	CAWSVQGSEKLFF	TGTGCCTGGAGTGTTCAGGGCAGTGAAAAACTGTTTTTT
TRBV7-9	.	.	TRBJ1-1	CASSLYSQNTEAFF	TGTGCCAGCAGCTTATACAGTCAGAACACTGAAGCTTTCTTT
TRBV6-1	.	.	TRBJ1-5	CASLDLGQPQHF	TGTGCCAGCCTTGACCTGGGGCAGCCCCAGCATTTT
TRBV7-9	.	TRBD1	TRBJ1-4	CASSLRGQGIFEKLFF	TGTGCCAGCAGCTTACGGGGACAGGGGATTTTTGAAAAACTGTTTTTT
TRBV5-1	.	TRBD1	TRBJ2-2	CASSLFSGQGMTGELFF	TGCGCCAGCAGCTTGTTTTCGGGACAGGGTATGACCGGGGAGCTGTTTTTT
TRBV10-3	.	.	TRBJ1-6	CAISVGRFYNSPLHF	TGTGCCATCAGTGTCGGCAGGTTCTACAATTCACCCCTCCACTTT
TRBV6-1	.	TRBD1	TRBJ1-4	CASSGGQGPTEKLFF	TGTGCCAGCAGTGGTGGACAGGGCCCTACAGAAAAACTGTTTTTT
TRBV6-1	.	TRBD2	TRBJ2-7	CASSSTSGYSYEQYF	TGTGCCAGCAGCTCTACTAGCGGATACTCCTACGAGCAGTACTTC
TRBV7-3	.	.	TRBJ1-1	CASSLREGSLAFF	TGTGCCAGCAGCTTACGGGAGGGATCTTTAGCTTTCTTT
TRBV10-3	.	.	TRBJ1-1	CAISEPTGPGAFF	TGTGCCATCAGTGAGCCGACGGGCCCCGGGGCTTTCTTT
TRBV18	.	.	TRBJ1-5	CASSPPRTIQGQPQHF	TGTGCCAGCTCACCCCCCCGGACCATTCAAGGTCAGCCCCAGCATTTT
TRBV15	.	.	TRBJ2-5	CATSAQPGVVETQYF	TGTGCCACCAGCGCACAACCAGGGGTTGTAGAGACCCAGTACTTC
TRBV14	.	.	TRBJ2-5	CASSQVSGTIGETQYF	TGTGCCAGCAGCCAAGTCTCCGGGACAATAGGAGAGACCCAGTACTTC
TRBV6-5	.	.	TRBJ1-2	CASRSSGGGYTF	TGTGCCAGCAGGTCATCAGGTGGTGGCTACACCTTC
TRBV10-3	.	.	TRBJ2-1	CAAQGDSHNEQFF	TGTGCCGCACAGGGAGACTCCCACAATGAGCAGTTCTTC
TRBV5-6	.	TRBD1	TRBJ2-5	CASSQTGIQETQYF	TGTGCCAGCAGCCAGACAGGGATCCAAGAGACCCAGTACTTC
TRBV5-6	.	TRBD1	TRBJ1-2	CASSRQGNDYGYTF	TGTGCCAGCAGCCGACAGGGAAACGACTATGGCTACACCTTC
TRBV9	.	.	TRBJ2-7	CASSAGWGSTGEQYF	TGTGCCAGCAGCGCCGGGTGGGGGAGCACAGGCGAGCAGTACTTC
TRBV10-3	.	TRBD1	TRBJ2-6	CATGPGQVFSGANVLTF	TGTGCCACCGGGCCGGGACAGGTGTTCTCTGGGGCCAACGTCCTGACTTTC
TRBV7-2	.	.	TRBJ2-7	CASSLMGLYEQYF	TGTGCCAGCAGCTTAATGGGGCTGTACGAGCAGTACTTC
TRBV10-3	.	TRBD2	TRBJ2-7	CAISALADSYEQYF	TGTGCCATCAGTGCCCTAGCGGACTCCTACGAGCAGTACTTC
TRBV6-5	.	TRBD2	TRBJ2-1	CASSSLAGGINNEQFF	TGTGCCAGCAGTTCCCTAGCGGGGGGCATAAACAATGAGCAGTTCTTC